The clone carrying this T cell receptor beta chain was counted a few times. The sample is drawn from a study of blood T cell repertoires in COVID-19. The V and J ends lost 0 bases and 4 bases respectively, with 7 bases between them. Germline lookup yields CDR1 GTSNPN and CDR2 SVGIG (reference sequence). This CDR3 is 13 amino acids long. Per the original data handling: Estimated nucleated cell counts came from reference gene primer amplification. Profiled with immunoSEQ multiplex PCR; TCRdb holds only in-frame clones, not every one. The V and J calls and the clone size are those of that table, but D and trimming were determined from the DNA. The table includes some 140,000 clones, 79% detected once.

The chain combines TRBV30 with TRBJ1-5; possible D gene TRBD1, 5 bases. This clonotype was obtained from a man aged 60 to 69 with acute or convalescent COVID-19. Material for sequencing was peripheral blood. The CDR3 nucleotides read TGTGCCTGGAGTGTACCAGGGAATCAGCCCCAGCATTTT. This gives the protein CAWSVPGNQPQHF.